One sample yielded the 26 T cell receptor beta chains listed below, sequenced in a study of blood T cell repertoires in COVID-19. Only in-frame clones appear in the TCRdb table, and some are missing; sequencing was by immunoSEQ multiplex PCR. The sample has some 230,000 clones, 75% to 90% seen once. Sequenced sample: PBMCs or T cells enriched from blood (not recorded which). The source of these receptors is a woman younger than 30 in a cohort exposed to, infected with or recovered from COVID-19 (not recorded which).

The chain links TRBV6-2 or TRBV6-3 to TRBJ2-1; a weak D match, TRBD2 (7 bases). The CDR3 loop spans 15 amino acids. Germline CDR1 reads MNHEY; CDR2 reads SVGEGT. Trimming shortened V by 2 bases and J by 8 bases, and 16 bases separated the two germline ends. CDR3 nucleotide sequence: TGTGCCAGCAGTTACAGTGGGGGGGCGGTCGATGAGCAGTTCTTC. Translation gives CASSYSGGAVDEQFF.

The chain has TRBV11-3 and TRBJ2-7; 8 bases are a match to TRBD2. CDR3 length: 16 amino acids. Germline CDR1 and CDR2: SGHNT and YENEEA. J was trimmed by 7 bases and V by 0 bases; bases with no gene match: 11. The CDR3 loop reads CASSLEPGGRLGEQYF. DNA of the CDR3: TGTGCCAGCAGCTTAGAACCGGGAGGGCGGTTGGGTGAGCAGTACTTC.

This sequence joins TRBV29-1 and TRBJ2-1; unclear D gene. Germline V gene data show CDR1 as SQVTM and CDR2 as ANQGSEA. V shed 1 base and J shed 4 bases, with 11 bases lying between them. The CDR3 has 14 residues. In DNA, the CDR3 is TGCAGCGTTGAAGGACTGGCGCGTTACAATGAGCAGTTCTTC. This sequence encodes CSVEGLARYNEQFF.

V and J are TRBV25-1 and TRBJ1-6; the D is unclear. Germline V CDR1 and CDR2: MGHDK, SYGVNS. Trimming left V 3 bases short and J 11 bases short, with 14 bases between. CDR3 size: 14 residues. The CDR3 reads CASSDAVFGAPLHF. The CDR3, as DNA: TGTGCCAGCAGTGACGCGGTGTTTGGCGCACCCCTCCACTTT. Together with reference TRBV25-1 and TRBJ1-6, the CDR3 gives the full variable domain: EADIYQTPRYLVIGTGKKITLECSQTMGHDKMYWYQQDPGMELHLIHYSYGVNSTEKGDLSSESTVSRIRTEHFPLTLESARPSHTSQYLCASSDAVFGAPLHFGNGTRLTVT.

Written as DNA, the CDR3 is TGTGCCAGCGGCGCAGGGGGCCTTGGGGATCAGCCCCAGCATTTT. This codes for CASGAGGLGDQPQHF. The V call is TRBV2, the J call TRBJ1-5, with 8 nucleotides matching TRBD1. The V gene end was trimmed by 8 bases and the J gene end by 5 bases; junction bases not matched to a gene: 11. CDR1 and CDR2 (germline): SNHLY, FYNNEI. The CDR3 spans 15 residues.

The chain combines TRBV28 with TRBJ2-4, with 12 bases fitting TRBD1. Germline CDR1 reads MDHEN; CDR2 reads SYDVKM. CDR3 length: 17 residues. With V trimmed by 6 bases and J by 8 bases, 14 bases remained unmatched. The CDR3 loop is CASSLGTGGPTRYIQYF. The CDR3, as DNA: TGTGCCAGCAGCCTCGGGACAGGGGGCCCAACGCGGTACATTCAGTACTTC.

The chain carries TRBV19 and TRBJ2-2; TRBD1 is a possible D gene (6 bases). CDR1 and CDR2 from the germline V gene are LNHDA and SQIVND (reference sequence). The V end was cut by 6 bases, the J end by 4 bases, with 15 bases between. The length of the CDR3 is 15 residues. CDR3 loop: CASSLPYRVTGELFF. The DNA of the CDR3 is TGTGCCAGTAGCCTTCCTTACAGGGTCACCGGGGAGCTGTTTTTT.

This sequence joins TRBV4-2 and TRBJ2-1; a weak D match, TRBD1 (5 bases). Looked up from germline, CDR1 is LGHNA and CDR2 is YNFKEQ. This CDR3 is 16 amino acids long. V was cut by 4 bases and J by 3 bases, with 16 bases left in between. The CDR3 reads CASSPPLPRGYNEQFF. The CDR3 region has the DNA TGTGCCAGCAGCCCTCCCCTTCCAAGGGGCTACAATGAGCAGTTCTTC.

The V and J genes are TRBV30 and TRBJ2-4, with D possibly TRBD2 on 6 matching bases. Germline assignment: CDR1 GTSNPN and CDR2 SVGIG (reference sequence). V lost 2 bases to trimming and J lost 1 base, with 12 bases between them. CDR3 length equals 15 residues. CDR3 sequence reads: CAWSNGREAKNIQYF. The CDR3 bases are TGTGCCTGGAGTAATGGACGGGAGGCCAAAAACATTCAGTACTTC. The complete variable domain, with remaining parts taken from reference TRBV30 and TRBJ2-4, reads SQTIHQWPATLVQPVGSPLSLECTVEGTSNPNLYWYRQAAGRGLQLLFYSVGIGQISSEVPQNLSASRPQDRQFILSSKKLLLSDSGFYLCAWSNGREAKNIQYFGAGTRLSVL.

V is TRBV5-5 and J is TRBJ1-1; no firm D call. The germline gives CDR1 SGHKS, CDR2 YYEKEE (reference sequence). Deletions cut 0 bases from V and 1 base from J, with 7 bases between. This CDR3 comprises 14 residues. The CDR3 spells CASSLDRGNTEAFF. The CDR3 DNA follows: TGTGCCAGCAGCTTGGATCGGGGGAACACTGAAGCTTTCTTT.

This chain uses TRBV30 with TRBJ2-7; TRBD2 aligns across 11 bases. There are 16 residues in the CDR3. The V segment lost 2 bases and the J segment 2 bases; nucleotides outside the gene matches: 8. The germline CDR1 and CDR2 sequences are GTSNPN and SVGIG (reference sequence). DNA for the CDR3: TGTGCCTGGAGTTGCTCCGAGACTAGCGGGACCTACGAGCAGTACTTC. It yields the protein CAWSCSETSGTYEQYF.

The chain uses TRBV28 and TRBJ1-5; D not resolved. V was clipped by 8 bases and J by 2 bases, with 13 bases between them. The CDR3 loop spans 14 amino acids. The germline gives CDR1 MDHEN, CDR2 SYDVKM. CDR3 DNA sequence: TGTGCCAGCCAATCGACCGCGGGCAATCAGCCCCAGCATTTT. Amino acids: CASQSTAGNQPQHF.

The CDR3 DNA sequence: TGTGCCAGCAGGACCGGGACAGGGGCTGGGGCCAACGTCCTGACTTTC. Protein product: CASRTGTGAGANVLTF. The chain has TRBV2 and TRBJ2-6; 10 bases line up with TRBD1. The CDR3 totals 16 residues. Germline CDR1 reads SNHLY; CDR2 reads FYNNEI. Trimming cost V 6 bases and J 2 bases; bases outside gene matches: 4.

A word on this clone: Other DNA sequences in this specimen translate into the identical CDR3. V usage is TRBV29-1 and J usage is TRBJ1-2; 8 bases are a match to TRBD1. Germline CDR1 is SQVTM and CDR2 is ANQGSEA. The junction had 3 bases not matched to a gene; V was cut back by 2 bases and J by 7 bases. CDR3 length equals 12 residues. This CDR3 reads CSVEQGAGGYTF. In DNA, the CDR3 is TGCAGCGTTGAACAGGGGGCTGGTGGCTACACCTTC.

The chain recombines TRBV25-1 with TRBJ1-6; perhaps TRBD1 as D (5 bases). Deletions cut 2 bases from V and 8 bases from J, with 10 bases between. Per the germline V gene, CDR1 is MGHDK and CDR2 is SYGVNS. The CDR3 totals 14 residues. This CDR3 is CASSEQGGYSPLHF. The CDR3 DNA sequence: TGTGCCAGCAGTGAACAGGGAGGATATTCACCCCTCCACTTT.

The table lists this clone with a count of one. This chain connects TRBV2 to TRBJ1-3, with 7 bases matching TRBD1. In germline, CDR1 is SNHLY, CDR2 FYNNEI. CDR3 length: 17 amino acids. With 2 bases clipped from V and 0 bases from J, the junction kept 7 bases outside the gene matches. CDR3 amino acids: CASSEMVGTVSGNTIYF. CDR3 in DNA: TGTGCCAGCAGTGAAATGGTCGGGACAGTCTCTGGAAACACCATATATTTT. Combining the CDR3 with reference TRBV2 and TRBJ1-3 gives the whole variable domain EPEVTQTPSHQVTQMGQEVILRCVPISNHLYFYWYRQILGQKVEFLVSFYNNEISEKSEIFDDQFSVERPDGSNFTLKIRSTKLEDSAMYFCASSEMVGTVSGNTIYFGEGSWLTVV.

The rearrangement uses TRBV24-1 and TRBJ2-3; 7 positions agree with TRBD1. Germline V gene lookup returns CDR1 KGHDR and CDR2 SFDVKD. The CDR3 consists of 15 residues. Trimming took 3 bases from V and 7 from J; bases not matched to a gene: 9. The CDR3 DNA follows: TGTGCCACCAGTGATACTAGGACAGGAGCAAATACGCAGTATTTT. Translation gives CATSDTRTGANTQYF.

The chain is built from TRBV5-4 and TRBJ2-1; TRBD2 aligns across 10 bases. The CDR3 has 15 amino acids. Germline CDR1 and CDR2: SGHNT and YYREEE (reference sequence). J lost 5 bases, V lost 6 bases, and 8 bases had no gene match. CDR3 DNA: TGTGCCAGCACCCGTAGCGGGGGGCATAACAATGAGCAGTTCTTC. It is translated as CASTRSGGHNNEQFF. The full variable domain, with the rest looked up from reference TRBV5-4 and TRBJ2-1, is ETGVTQSPTHLIKTRGQQVTLRCSSQSGHNTVSWYQQALGQGPQFIFQYYREEENGRGNFPPRFSGLQFPNYSSELNVNALELDDSALYLCASTRSGGHNNEQFFGPGTRLTVL.

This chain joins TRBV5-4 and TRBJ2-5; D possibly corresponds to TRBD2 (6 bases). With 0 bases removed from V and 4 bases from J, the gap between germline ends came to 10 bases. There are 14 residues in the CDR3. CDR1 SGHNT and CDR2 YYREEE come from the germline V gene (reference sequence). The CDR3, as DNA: TGTGCCAGCAGCTTGGCAGCGGGCGCAGAGACCCAGTACTTC. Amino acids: CASSLAAGAETQYF.

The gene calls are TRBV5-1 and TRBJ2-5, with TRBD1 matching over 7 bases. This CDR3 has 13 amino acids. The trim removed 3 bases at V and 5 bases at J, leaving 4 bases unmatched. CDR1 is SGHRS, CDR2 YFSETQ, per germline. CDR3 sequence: CASSWKTGETQYF. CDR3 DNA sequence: TGCGCCAGCAGCTGGAAGACAGGGGAGACCCAGTACTTC.

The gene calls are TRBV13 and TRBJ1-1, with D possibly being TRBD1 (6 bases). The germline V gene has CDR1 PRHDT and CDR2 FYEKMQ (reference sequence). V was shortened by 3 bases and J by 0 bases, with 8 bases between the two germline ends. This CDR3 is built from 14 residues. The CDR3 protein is CASSLGALNTEAFF. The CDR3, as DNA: TGTGCCAGCAGCTTGGGGGCTTTGAACACTGAAGCTTTCTTT.

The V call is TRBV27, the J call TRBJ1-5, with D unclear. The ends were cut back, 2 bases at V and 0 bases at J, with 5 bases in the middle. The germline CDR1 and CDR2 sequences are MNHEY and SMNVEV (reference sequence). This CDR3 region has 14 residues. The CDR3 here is CASSLAYSNQPQHF. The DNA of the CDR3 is TGTGCCAGCAGTTTAGCCTATAGCAATCAGCCCCAGCATTTT.

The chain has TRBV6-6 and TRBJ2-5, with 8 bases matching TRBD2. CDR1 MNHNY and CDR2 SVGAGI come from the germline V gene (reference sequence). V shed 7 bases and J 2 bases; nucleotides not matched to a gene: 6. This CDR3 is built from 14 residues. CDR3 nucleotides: TGTGCCAGCACCCCGGGGGGGAGGCAAGAGACCCAGTACTTC. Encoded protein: CASTPGGRQETQYF.

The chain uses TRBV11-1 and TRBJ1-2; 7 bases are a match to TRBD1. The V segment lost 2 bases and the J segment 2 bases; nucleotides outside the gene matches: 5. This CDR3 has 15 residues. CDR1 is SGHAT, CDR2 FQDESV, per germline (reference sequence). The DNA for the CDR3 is TGTGCCAGCAGCTTATGGGGACAGAGCAACTATGGCTACACCTTC. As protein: CASSLWGQSNYGYTF. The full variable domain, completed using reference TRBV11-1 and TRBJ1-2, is EAEVAQSPRYKITEKSQAVAFWCDPISGHATLYWYRQILGQGPELLVQFQDESVVDDSQLPKDRFSAERLKGVDSTLKIQPAELGDSAMYLCASSLWGQSNYGYTFGSGTRLTVV.

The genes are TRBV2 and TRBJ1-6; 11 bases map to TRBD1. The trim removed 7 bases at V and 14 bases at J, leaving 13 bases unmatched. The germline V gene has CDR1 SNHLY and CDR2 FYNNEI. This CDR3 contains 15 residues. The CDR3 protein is CASTVGTGGIGALHF. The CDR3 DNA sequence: TGTGCCAGCACGGTCGGGACAGGGGGAATCGGGGCCCTCCACTTT.

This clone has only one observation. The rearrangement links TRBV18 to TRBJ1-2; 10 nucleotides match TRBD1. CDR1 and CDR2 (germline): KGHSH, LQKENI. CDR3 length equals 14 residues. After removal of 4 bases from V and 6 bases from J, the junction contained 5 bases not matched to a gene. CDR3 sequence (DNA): TGTGCCAGCTCACGGGACAGGGGAACAGATGGCTACACCTTC. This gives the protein CASSRDRGTDGYTF.